One sample yielded the 17 T cell receptor beta chains listed below, sequenced in a study of blood T cell repertoires in COVID-19. The protocol was immunoSEQ multiplex PCR, while the TCRdb copy is restricted to in-frame clones and leaves out a portion. This sample has 300,000 or so clones, with 88% found just once. The sequenced sample was peripheral blood. All receptors come from a woman under 40 who had recovered from COVID-19.

Here the CDR3 DNA reads TGTGCCAGTAGTTGGACCACGGGGAATTCACCCCTCCACTTT. Amino acids: CASSWTTGNSPLHF. The V and J genes are TRBV19 and TRBJ1-6; D uncertain. The germline V gene has CDR1 LNHDA and CDR2 SQIVND (reference sequence). CDR3 length: 14 residues. V lost 5 bases and J 7 bases, leaving 12 bases between the germline ends.

The chain couples TRBV12-3 or TRBV12-4 to TRBJ1-2; no clear D. The CDR3 extends over 13 amino acids. Between the trimmed V and J ends, which lost 7 bases and 5 bases, there was a span of 14 bases. The CDR3 is CASTKGGGYGYTF. CDR3 sequence (DNA): TGTGCCAGCACCAAAGGTGGAGGGTATGGCTACACCTTC.

The chain recombines TRBV4-2 with TRBJ1-4; D call uncertain. Germline CDR1 is LGHNA and CDR2 is YNFKEQ. V was shortened by 1 base and J by 4 bases, with 10 bases between the two germline ends. The CDR3 is 15 amino acids. The CDR3: CASSQGWAGNEKLFF. In DNA form, the CDR3 reads TGTGCCAGCAGCCAAGGGTGGGCCGGTAATGAAAAACTGTTTTTT.

As concerns this clone: Other nucleotide sequences from this sample produce the same CDR3. This chain joins TRBV2 and TRBJ1-5; 9 bases match TRBD1. This CDR3 region has 14 residues. The V segment lost 6 bases and the J segment 5 bases; nucleotides outside the gene matches: 5. CDR1 is SNHLY, CDR2 FYNNEI, per germline. The CDR3 spells CASSGTGGDQPQHF. The DNA of the CDR3 is TGTGCCAGCAGCGGCACAGGGGGCGATCAGCCCCAGCATTTT. The full variable domain, its missing parts supplied by reference TRBV2 and TRBJ1-5, is EPEVTQTPSHQVTQMGQEVILRCVPISNHLYFYWYRQILGQKVEFLVSFYNNEISEKSEIFDDQFSVERPDGSNFTLKIRSTKLEDSAMYFCASSGTGGDQPQHFGDGTRLSIL.

The chain joins TRBV30 to TRBJ1-4; possible D gene TRBD1, 6 bases. CDR1 is GTSNPN, CDR2 SVGIG, per germline (reference sequence). There are 14 residues in the CDR3. V was trimmed by 5 bases and J by 6 bases, leaving 16 bases between them. CDR3 amino acids: CAWEIGQGHEKLFF. The CDR3 nucleotides are TGTGCCTGGGAGATAGGTCAGGGGCATGAAAAACTGTTTTTT.

V is TRBV3-1 (or the pseudogene TRBV3-2) and J is TRBJ2-7; D remains unclear. The length of the CDR3 is 13 residues. Germline loops: CDR1 LGHDT, CDR2 YNNKEL (reference sequence). V gave up 0 bases and J gave up 1 base, with 4 bases separating them. The DNA for the CDR3 is TGTGCCAGCAGCCAAGACGGGTCCTACGAGCAGTACTTC. Translated: CASSQDGSYEQYF.

The V call is TRBV27, the J call TRBJ1-1; D unclear. This CDR3 has 15 amino acids. Germline V gene data show CDR1 as MNHEY and CDR2 as SMNVEV (reference sequence). The ends were cut back, 2 bases at V and 1 base at J, with 11 bases in the middle. CDR3 nucleotide sequence: TGTGCCAGCAGTTTAGACCGAGGTGGGAACACTGAAGCTTTCTTT. Its translation is CASSLDRGGNTEAFF.

The V and J genes are TRBV6-2 or TRBV6-3 and TRBJ1-2; 7 positions agree with TRBD1. V lost 0 bases to trimming and J lost 2 bases; unmatched junction nucleotides: 0. This CDR3 has 14 amino acids. Germline-derived CDR1 and CDR2 are MNHEY and SVGEGT. The CDR3: CASSYSTGNYGYTF. The CDR3 DNA reads TGTGCCAGCAGTTACTCGACAGGGAACTATGGCTACACCTTC.

The chain is built from TRBV2 and TRBJ2-3, with D hard to call. Germline V gene data show CDR1 as SNHLY and CDR2 as FYNNEI. The CDR3 runs to 13 residues. The germline V and J ends were trimmed by 6 bases and 0 bases, with 7 bases remaining between them. CDR3 coding DNA: TGTGCCAGCAGGTTATCTAGCACAGATACGCAGTATTTT. It translates to CASRLSSTDTQYF. Filled out from reference TRBV2 and TRBJ2-3, the complete variable domain reads EPEVTQTPSHQVTQMGQEVILRCVPISNHLYFYWYRQILGQKVEFLVSFYNNEISEKSEIFDDQFSVERPDGSNFTLKIRSTKLEDSAMYFCASRLSSTDTQYFGPGTRLTVL.

As DNA, the CDR3 is TGTGCCAGCAGTTACCCCCCAGGAGGGAGCTACGAGCAGTACTTC. This sequence encodes CASSYPPGGSYEQYF. This chain connects TRBV6-2 or TRBV6-3 to TRBJ2-7; D perhaps matches TRBD2 (6 bases). This CDR3 is 15 amino acids long. Trimming left V 2 bases short and J 3 bases short, with 14 bases between. Germline CDR1 MNHEY, CDR2 SVGEGT.

The genes are TRBV19 and TRBJ1-1, with unresolved D. The CDR3 covers 14 residues. V was shortened by 1 base and J by 4 bases, with 10 bases between the two germline ends. Per germline, CDR1 LNHDA and CDR2 SQIVND (reference sequence). The CDR3, as DNA: TGTGCCAGTAGTATAGCCCCGGGTACCACTGAAGCTTTCTTT. Its protein is CASSIAPGTTEAFF.

The chain links TRBV10-3 to TRBJ2-5; maybe TRBD1 (5 bases). V lost 0 bases and J 1 base, leaving 9 bases between the germline ends. CDR3 size: 15 residues. In germline, CDR1 is ENHRY, CDR2 SYGVKD. The CDR3 DNA sequence: TGTGCCATCAGTGAGTCGAGGACAACCCAAGAGACCCAGTACTTC. Translation gives CAISESRTTQETQYF.

This clone came up a few times. The V and J genes are TRBV9 and TRBJ2-1; 15 bases match TRBD2. V gave up 4 bases and J gave up 10 bases; unmatched junction bases: 9. This CDR3 has 16 residues. The germline V gene encodes CDR1 SGDLS and CDR2 YYNGEE. Written as DNA, the CDR3 is TGTGCCAGCAGCCCAAGAGGACTAGCGGGGGGGCGGGAGCAGTTCTTC. Translating it yields CASSPRGLAGGREQFF.

The chain is built from TRBV9 and TRBJ2-1; 7 bases agree with TRBD2. J gave up 4 bases and V 0 bases, and 10 bases lay outside the gene matches. CDR3 length: 17 amino acids. Germline V gives CDR1 SGDLS, CDR2 YYNGEE. This CDR3 reads CASSVGYGGTSYNEQFF. CDR3 nucleotides: TGTGCCAGCAGCGTAGGTTACGGGGGGACCTCGTACAATGAGCAGTTCTTC. Full variable domain (outside the CDR3, taken from reference TRBV9 and TRBJ2-1): DSGVTQTPKHLITATGQRVTLRCSPRSGDLSVYWYQQSLDQGLQFLIQYYNGEERAKGNILERFSAQQFPDLHSELNLSSLELGDSALYFCASSVGYGGTSYNEQFFGPGTRLTVL.

The chain carries TRBV2 and TRBJ1-2; D is unresolved. Trimming pared 3 bases from V and 1 base from J, leaving 6 bases between. In germline, CDR1 is SNHLY, CDR2 FYNNEI. The CDR3 spans 13 residues. CDR3 protein: CASSESYNYGYTF. CDR3 nucleotide sequence: TGTGCCAGCAGTGAGTCTTATAACTATGGCTACACCTTC.

The chain joins TRBV4-2 to TRBJ2-2; a possible D gene is TRBD1 (5 bases). Germline V gene sequence: CDR1 LGHNA, CDR2 YNFKEQ. Between the trimmed V and J ends, which lost 2 bases and 3 bases, there was a span of 10 bases. CDR3 length: 15 amino acids. The CDR3 nucleotides read TGTGCCAGCAGCCAATCCGTACAGGACACCGGGGAGCTGTTTTTT. It specifies CASSQSVQDTGELFF.

V usage is TRBV5-4 and J usage is TRBJ2-5; a possible D gene is TRBD1 (5 bases). The CDR3 runs to 15 residues. CDR1 is SGHNT, CDR2 YYREEE, per germline (reference sequence). Trimming took off 2 bases at V and 3 bases at J, with 14 bases between the two ends. The CDR3 region is CASSLGSGAEETQYF. The CDR3 nucleotides are TGTGCCAGCAGCTTAGGATCTGGGGCAGAAGAGACCCAGTACTTC.